This T cell receptor (beta chain) was recovered during a study of blood T cell repertoires in COVID-19. Looked up from germline, CDR1 is MNHEY and CDR2 is SVGAGI. V shed 4 bases and J shed 4 bases, with 8 bases lying between them. The CDR3 has 13 residues. The data were produced by immunoSEQ multiplex PCR, yet TCRdb's version contains in-frame clones alone and is incomplete. This table has under 300,000 clones, around 86% appearing once. Material for sequencing was peripheral blood. The chain couples TRBV6-5 to TRBJ1-5; D unclear. This TCR came from a man younger than 45 who had recovered from COVID-19. CDR3 region: CASSFYLNQPQHF. In DNA, the CDR3 is TGTGCCAGCAGTTTCTACTTAAATCAGCCCCAGCATTTT.